A selection of T cell receptor beta chains follows, all from one sample in a study of CD8+CD57+ T cells in acquired aplastic anemia. TCRdb re-analysed the reads in MiXCR, keeping a single row per CDR3 protein. Of more than 150,000 distinct CDR3 sequences in the sample, 45% to 50% were seen once. Sequenced sample: sorted CD4+, CD8+, or CD8+CD57+ T cells (not recorded which) from PBMCs. Source of these receptors: a human donor in good health. CDR3s include the opening cysteine and the closing phenylalanine or tryptophan. A D gene is named only where the DNA matches it firmly. Size is stated for part of the rows, as once, few or many counts, or as a class when the clone is expanded.

abundance	d_gene	j_gene	v_gene	CDR3nt	CDR3aa
-	TRBD2	TRBJ2-3	TRBV10-3	TGTGCCAGTCGGACTAGCGGGTTTACAGATACGCAGTATTTT	CASRTSGFTDTQYF
-	-	TRBJ1-2	TRBV15	TGTGCCACCAGCAGAGTAGTCGGCGACTGCACCTTT	CATSRVVGDCTF
many	-	TRBJ2-7	TRBV7-2	TGTGCCAGCAGCTATACAGGAAGGCAGCCGCAGTACTTC	CASSYTGRQPQYF
many	-	TRBJ2-7	TRBV20-1	TGCAGTGCTAGATCGGTCGAGCAGTACTTC	CSARSVEQYF
-	-	TRBJ2-3	TRBV2	TGTGCCAGCAGGTTGACAGGCACAGATACGCAGTATTTT	CASRLTGTDTQYF
once	-	TRBJ2-7	TRBV2	TGTGCCAGCAGTGAGGACACCTTACCCTACGAGCAGTACTTC	CASSEDTLPYEQYF
few	-	TRBJ2-1	TRBV12-2	TGTGCAAGTCGCTTAGGCCTAGTCGGCTGGAGCTCCTACAATGAGCAGTTCTTC	CASRLGLVGWSSYNEQFF
many	-	TRBJ2-3	TRBV24-1	TGTGCCACCAGTGATTCTGGGGGAGTTAGCACAGATACGCAGTATTTT	CATSDSGGVSTDTQYF
-	-	TRBJ1-6	TRBV15	TGTGCCACCAGCAGAGTCGGCAGGGACCTCTCACCCCTCCACTTT	CATSRVGRDLSPLHF
-	-	TRBJ1-1	TRBV20-1	TGCAGTGCTAACAGAGTGAACACTGAAGCTTTCTTT	CSANRVNTEAFF
many	TRBD2	TRBJ2-1	TRBV29-1	TGCAGCGTTGGGGGTAGCGGGAGGACGTACAATGAGCAGTTCTTC	CSVGGSGRTYNEQFF
-	-	TRBJ2-3	TRBV15	TGTGCCACCAGCAGAGCTAAGGCGGGGGCCCTCACAGATACGCAGTATTTT	CATSRAKAGALTDTQYF
few	TRBD1	TRBJ1-2	TRBV10-3	TGTGCCATCAGTGAGTCGGGTCCGGGACAGAACTATGGCTACACCTTC	CAISESGPGQNYGYTF
many	TRBD1	TRBJ2-5	TRBV12-3/TRBV12-4	TGTGCCAGCAGTTCGATCCATGTGACAGGGGGGCGAGAGACCCAGTACTTC	CASSSIHVTGGRETQYF
once	-	TRBJ1-2	TRBV2	TGTGCCAGCAGCCCGACGGCGGGAGGCTACACCTTC	CASSPTAGGYTF
-	TRBD1	TRBJ1-2	TRBV7-9	TGTGCCAGTGCCCCAGGGGGCGGCTATGGCTACACCTTC	CASAPGGGYGYTF
many	-	TRBJ2-3	TRBV5-1	TGCGCCAGCAGCTTGCCCCCAGCGGGCACAGATACGCAGTATTTT	CASSLPPAGTDTQYF
-	TRBD2	TRBJ2-5	TRBV20-1	TGCAGTGCTAGCTCCGCGGGGGGCTCAAAACAAGAGACCCAGTACTTC	CSASSAGGSKQETQYF
-	TRBD2	TRBJ2-5	TRBV29-1	TGCAGCGGGACCGCGGGGGGGCCGGCCGAGACCCAGTACTTC	CSGTAGGPAETQYF
many	-	TRBJ2-3	TRBV19	TGTGCCAGTAGTATAGTTGGCGGACCCGATACGCAGTATTTT	CASSIVGGPDTQYF
-	-	TRBJ2-1	TRBV20-1	TGCAGTGCTAGGGGGGTGGAACGGGGCTACAATGAGCAGTTCTTC	CSARGVERGYNEQFF
-	-	TRBJ1-2	TRBV29-1	TGCAGCGTTGAGGGAGAGGGGTACTATGGCTACACCTTC	CSVEGEGYYGYTF
-	-	TRBJ1-1	TRBV10-1	TGCGCCAGCAGTTCCAGTGGGTGGACTGAAGCTTTCTTT	CASSSSGWTEAFF
many	-	TRBJ1-1	TRBV10-3	TGTGCCATCAGTGAGGGGGGGGGGAACACTGAAGCTTTCTTT	CAISEGGGNTEAFF